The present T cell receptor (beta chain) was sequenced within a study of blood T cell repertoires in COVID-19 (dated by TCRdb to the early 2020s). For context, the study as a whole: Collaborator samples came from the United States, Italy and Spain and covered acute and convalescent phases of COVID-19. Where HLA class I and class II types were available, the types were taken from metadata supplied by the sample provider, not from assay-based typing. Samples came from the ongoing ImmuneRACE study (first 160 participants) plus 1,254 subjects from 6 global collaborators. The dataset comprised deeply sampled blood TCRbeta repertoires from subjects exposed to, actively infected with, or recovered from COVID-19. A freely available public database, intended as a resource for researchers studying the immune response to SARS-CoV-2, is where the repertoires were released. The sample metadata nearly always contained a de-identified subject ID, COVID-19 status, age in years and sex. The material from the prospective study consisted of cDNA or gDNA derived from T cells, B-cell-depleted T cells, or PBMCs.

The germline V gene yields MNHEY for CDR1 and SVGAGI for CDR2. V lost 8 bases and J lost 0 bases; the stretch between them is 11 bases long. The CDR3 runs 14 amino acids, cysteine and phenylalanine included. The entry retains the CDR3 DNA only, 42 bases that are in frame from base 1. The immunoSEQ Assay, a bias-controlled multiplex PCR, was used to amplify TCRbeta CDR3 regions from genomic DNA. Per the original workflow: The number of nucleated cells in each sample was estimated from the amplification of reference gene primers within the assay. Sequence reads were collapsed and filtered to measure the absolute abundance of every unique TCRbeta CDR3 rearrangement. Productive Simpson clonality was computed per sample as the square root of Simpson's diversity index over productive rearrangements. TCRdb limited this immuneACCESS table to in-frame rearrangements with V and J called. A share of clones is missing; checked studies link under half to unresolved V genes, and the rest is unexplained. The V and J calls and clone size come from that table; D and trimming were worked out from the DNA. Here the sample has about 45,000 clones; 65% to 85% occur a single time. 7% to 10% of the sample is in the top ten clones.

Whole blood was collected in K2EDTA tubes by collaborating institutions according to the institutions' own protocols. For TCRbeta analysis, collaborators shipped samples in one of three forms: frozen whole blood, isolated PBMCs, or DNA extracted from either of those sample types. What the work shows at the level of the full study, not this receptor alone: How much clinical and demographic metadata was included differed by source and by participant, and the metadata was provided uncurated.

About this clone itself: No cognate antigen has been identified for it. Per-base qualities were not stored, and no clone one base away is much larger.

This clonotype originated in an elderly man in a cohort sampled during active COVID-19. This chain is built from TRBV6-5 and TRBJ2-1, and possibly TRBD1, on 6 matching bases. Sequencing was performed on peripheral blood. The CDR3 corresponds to CASSTGNSYNEQFF. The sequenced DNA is TGTGCCAGCTCTACAGGGAACTCCTACAATGAGCAGTTCTTC.